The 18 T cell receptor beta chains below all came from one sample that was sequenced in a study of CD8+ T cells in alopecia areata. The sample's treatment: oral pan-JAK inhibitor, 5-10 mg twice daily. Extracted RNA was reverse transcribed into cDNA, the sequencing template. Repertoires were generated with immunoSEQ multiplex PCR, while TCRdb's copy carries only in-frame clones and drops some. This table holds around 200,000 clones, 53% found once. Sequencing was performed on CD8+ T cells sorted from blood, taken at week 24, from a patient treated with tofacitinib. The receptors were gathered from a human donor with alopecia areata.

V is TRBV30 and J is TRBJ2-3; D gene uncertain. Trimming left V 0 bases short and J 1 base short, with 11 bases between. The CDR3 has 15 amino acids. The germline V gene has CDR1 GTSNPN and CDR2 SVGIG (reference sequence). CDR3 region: CAWSVSEAGTDTQYF. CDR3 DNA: TGTGCCTGGAGTGTCTCAGAGGCCGGCACAGATACGCAGTATTTT.

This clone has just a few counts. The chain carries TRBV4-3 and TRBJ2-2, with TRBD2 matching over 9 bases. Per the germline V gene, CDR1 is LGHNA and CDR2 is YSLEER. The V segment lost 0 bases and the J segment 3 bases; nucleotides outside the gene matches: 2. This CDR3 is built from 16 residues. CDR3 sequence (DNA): TGCGCCAGCAGCCAAGAGGCTAGCGGGGACACCGGGGAGCTGTTTTTT. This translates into CASSQEASGDTGELFF.

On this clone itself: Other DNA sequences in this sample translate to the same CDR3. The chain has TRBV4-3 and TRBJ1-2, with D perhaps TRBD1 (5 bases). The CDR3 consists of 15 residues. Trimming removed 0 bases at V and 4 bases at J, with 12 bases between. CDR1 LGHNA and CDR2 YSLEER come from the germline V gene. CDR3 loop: CASSQDGTGSYGYTF. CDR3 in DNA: TGCGCCAGCAGCCAAGATGGGACGGGATCCTATGGCTACACCTTC.

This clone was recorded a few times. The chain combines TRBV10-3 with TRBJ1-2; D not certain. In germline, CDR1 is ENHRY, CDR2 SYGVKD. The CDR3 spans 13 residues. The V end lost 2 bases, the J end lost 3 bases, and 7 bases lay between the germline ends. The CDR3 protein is CAISEGSDYGYTF. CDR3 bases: TGTGCCATCAGTGAGGGATCGGACTATGGCTACACCTTC.

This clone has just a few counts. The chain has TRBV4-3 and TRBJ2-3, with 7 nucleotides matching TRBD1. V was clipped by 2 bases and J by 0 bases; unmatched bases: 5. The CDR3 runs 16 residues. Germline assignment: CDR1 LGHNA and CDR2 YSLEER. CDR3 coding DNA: TGCGCCAGCAGCCAATTTGACAGGGTCAGCACAGATACGCAGTATTTT. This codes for CASSQFDRVSTDTQYF.

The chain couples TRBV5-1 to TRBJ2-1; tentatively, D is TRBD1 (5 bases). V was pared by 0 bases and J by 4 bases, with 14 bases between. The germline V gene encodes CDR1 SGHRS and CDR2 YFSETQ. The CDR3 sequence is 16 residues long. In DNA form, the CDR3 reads TGCGCCAGCAGCTTGGACTCGCAGGGCTCGTACAATGAGCAGTTCTTC. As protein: CASSLDSQGSYNEQFF. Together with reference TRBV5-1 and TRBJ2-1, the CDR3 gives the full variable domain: KAGVTQTPRYLIKTRGQQVTLSCSPISGHRSVSWYQQTPGQGLQFLFEYFSETQRNKGNFPGRFSGRQFSNSRSEMNVSTLELGDSALYLCASSLDSQGSYNEQFFGPGTRLTVL.

The CDR3: CAISLGPTYEQYF. In DNA form, the CDR3 reads TGTGCCATCAGCCTGGGACCCACCTACGAGCAGTACTTC. The J gene is TRBJ2-7, the V gene TRBV10-3; D possibly uses TRBD1 or TRBD2 (5 bases each). Between the trimmed V and J ends, which lost 6 bases and 2 bases, there was a span of 11 bases. CDR1 and CDR2 from the germline V gene are ENHRY and SYGVKD. CDR3 length equals 13 residues.

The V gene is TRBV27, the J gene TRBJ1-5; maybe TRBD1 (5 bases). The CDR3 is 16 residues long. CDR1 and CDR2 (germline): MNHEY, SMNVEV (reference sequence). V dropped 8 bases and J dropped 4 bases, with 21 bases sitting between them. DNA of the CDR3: TGTGCCAGCTCGATTGGGGCAGGATCACGTAATCAGCCCCAGCATTTT. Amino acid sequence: CASSIGAGSRNQPQHF.

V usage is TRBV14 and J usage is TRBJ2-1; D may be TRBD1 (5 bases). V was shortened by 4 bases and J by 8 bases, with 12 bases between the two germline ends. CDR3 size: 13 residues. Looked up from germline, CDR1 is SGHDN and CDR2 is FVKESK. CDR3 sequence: CASSRIQGYEQFF. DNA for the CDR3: TGTGCCAGCAGCCGGATTCAGGGATATGAGCAGTTCTTC.

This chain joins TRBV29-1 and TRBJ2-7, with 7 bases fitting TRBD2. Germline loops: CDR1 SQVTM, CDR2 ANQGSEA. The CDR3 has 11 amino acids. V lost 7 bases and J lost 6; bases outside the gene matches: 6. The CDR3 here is CSAWGGSEQYF. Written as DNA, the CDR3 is TGCAGCGCTTGGGGGGGGAGCGAGCAGTACTTC.

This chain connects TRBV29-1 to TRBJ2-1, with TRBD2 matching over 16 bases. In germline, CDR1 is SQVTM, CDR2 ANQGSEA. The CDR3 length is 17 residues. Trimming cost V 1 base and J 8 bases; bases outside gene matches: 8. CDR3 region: CSVEATGTSGGADEQFF. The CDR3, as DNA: TGCAGCGTTGAAGCTACAGGGACTAGCGGGGGGGCGGATGAGCAGTTCTTC.

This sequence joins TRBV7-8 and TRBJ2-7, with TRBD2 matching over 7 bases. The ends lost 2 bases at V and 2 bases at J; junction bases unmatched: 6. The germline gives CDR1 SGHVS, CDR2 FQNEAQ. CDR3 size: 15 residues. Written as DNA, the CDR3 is TGTGCCAGCAGCTTATCCATTCGGGGGGCCTACGAGCAGTACTTC. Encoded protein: CASSLSIRGAYEQYF. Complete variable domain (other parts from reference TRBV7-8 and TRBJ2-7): GAGVSQSPRYKVAKRGQDVALRCDPISGHVSLFWYQQALGQGPEFLTYFQNEAQLDKSGLPSDRFFAERPEGSVSTLKIQRTQQEDSAVYLCASSLSIRGAYEQYFGPGTRLTVT.

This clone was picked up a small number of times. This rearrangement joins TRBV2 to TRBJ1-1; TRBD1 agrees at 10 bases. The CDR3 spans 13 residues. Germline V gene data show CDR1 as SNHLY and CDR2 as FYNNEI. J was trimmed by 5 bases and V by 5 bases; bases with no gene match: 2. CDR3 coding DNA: TGTGCCAGCAGTTGGACAGGGGGGACTGAAGCTTTCTTT. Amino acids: CASSWTGGTEAFF.

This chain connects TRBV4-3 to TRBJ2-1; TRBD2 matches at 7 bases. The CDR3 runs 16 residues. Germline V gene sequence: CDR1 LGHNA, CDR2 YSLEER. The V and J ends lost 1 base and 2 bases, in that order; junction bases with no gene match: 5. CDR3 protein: CASSQGRREAYNEQFF. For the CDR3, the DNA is TGCGCCAGCAGCCAAGGAAGACGGGAGGCCTACAATGAGCAGTTCTTC.

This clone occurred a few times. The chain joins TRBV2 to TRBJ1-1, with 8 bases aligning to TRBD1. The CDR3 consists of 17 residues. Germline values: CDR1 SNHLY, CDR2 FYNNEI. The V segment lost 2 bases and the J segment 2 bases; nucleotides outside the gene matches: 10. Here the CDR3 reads CASSEMMPGGANTEAFF. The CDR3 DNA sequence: TGTGCCAGCAGTGAAATGATGCCAGGGGGCGCAAACACTGAAGCTTTCTTT.

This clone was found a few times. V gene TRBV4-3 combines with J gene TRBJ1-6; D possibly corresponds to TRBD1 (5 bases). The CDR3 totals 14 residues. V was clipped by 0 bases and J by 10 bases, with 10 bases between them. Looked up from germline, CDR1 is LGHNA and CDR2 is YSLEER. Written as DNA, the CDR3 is TGCGCCAGCAGCCAAGATAGGGGAGTCTCACCCCTCCACTTT. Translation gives CASSQDRGVSPLHF.

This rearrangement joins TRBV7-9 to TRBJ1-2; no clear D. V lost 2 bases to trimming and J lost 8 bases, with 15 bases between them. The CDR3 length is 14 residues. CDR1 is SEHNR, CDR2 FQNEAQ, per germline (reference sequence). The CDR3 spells CASSLFSAARGYTF. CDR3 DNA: TGTGCCAGCAGCTTATTTTCAGCGGCGAGGGGCTACACCTTC.

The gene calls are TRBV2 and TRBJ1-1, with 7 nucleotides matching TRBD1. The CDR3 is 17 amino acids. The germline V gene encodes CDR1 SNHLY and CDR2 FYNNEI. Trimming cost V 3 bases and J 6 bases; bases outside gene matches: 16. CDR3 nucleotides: TGTGCCAGCAGTGATCCGTCGATTACCGGGACAGTGGCTGAAGCTTTCTTT. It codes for CASSDPSITGTVAEAFF.